This TCR beta chain was sequenced during a study of cytomegalovirus exposure and HLA in healthy donors. The V end lost 4 bases, the J end lost 3 bases, and 13 bases lay between the germline ends. The CDR3 runs to 14 residues. CDR1 and CDR2 from the germline V gene are SGHRS and YFSETQ. Use of 60 Vbeta and 13 Jbeta primers characterized the PCR. This table comes from immunoSEQ multiplex PCR, and its TCRdb copy is limited to in-frame clones, with some not included. The table records about 110,000 clones, around 75% of them present only once. The table lists this clone with a few counts. Sequencing was performed on PBMCs. The source is a man in his thirties or forties in good health and CMV-seronegative. The chain carries TRBV5-1 and TRBJ1-1, with a tentative D call TRBD1 (6 bases). CDR3 region: CASSPQGLDTEAFF. DNA for the CDR3: TGCGCCAGCAGCCCTCAGGGGCTCGACACTGAAGCTTTCTTT.